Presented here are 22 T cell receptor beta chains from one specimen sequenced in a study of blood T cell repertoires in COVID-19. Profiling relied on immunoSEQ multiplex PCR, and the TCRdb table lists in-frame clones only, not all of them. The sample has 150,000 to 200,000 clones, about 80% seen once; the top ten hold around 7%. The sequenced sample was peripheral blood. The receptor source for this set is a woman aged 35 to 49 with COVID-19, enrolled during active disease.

CDR3 bases: TGTGCCAGCAGCTGGCAGGGGGGCACTGAAGCTTTCTTT. Protein: CASSWQGGTEAFF. The J gene is TRBJ1-1, the V gene TRBV5-4; TRBD1 aligns across 7 bases. Germline lookup yields CDR1 SGHNT and CDR2 YYREEE (reference sequence). The CDR3 length is 13 residues. The V segment lost 3 bases and the J segment 4 bases; nucleotides outside the gene matches: 3.

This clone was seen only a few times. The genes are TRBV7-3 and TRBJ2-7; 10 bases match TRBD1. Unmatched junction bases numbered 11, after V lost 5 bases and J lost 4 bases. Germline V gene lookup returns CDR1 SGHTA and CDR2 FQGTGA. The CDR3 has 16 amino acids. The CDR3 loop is CASSPVRRQGAYEQYV. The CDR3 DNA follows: TGTGCCAGCAGCCCAGTCCGCCGACAGGGGGCTTACGAGCAGTACGTC.

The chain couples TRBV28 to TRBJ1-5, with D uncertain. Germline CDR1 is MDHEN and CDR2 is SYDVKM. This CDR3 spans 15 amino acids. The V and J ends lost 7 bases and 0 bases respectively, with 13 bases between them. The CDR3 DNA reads TGTGCCAGCAAACAGACAACCCCTAGCAATCAGCCCCAGCATTTT. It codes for CASKQTTPSNQPQHF.

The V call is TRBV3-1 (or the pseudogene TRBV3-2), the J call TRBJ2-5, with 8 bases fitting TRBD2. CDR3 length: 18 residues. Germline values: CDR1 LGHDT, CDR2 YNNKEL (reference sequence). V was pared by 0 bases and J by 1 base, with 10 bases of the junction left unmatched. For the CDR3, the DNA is TGTGCCAGCAGCCAAGAACGGGTGGCTAGCGGGTTCCAAGAGACCCAGTACTTC. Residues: CASSQERVASGFQETQYF.

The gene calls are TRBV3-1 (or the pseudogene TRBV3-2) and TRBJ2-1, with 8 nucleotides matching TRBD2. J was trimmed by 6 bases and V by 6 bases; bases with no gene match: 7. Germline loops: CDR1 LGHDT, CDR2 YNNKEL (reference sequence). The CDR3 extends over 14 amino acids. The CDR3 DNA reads TGTGCCAGCAGTAGGGGAGGGACTAGCAATGAGCAGTTCTTC. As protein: CASSRGGTSNEQFF.

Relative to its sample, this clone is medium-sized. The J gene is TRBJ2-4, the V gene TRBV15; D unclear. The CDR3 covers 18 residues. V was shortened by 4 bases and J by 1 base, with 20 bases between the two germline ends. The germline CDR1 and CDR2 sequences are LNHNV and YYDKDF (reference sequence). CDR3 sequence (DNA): TGTGCCACCAGCACGGAGTTAGCCGGCGAAGTCGCCAAAAACATTCAGTACTTC. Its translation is CATSTELAGEVAKNIQYF. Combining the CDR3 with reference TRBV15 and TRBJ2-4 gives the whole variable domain DAMVIQNPRYQVTQFGKPVTLSCSQTLNHNVMYWYQQKSSQAPKLLFHYYDKDFNNEADTPDNFQSRRPNTSFCFLDIRSPGLGDTAMYLCATSTELAGEVAKNIQYFGAGTRLSVL.

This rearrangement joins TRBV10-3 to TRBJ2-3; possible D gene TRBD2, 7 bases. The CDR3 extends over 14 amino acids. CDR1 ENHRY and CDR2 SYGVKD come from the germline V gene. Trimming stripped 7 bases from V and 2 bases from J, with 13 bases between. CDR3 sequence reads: CAIKEGGPTDTQYF. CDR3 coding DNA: TGTGCCATCAAGGAGGGGGGGCCCACAGATACGCAGTATTTT.

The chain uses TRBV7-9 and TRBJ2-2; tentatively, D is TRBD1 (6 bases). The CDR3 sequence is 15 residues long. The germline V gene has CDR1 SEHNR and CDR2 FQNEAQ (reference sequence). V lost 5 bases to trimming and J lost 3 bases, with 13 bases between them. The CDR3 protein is CASSTRQEYTGELFF. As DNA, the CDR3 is TGTGCCAGCAGCACTAGACAGGAGTACACCGGGGAGCTGTTTTTT.

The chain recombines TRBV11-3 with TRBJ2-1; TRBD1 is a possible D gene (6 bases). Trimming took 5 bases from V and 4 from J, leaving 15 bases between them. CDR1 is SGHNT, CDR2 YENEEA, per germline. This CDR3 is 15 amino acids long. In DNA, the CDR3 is TGTGCCAGCAGCGAAGACAGGACCTCATACAATGAGCAGTTCTTC. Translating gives CASSEDRTSYNEQFF.

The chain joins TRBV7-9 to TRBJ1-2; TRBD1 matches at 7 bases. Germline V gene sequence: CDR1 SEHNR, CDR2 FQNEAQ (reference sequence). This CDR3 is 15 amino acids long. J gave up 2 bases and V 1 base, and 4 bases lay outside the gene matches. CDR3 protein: CASSLGAGGNYGYTF. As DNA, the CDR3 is TGTGCCAGCAGCTTAGGGGCAGGGGGAAACTATGGCTACACCTTC. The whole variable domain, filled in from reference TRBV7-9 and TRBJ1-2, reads DTGVSQNPRHKITKRGQNVTFRCDPISEHNRLYWYRQTLGQGPEFLTYFQNEAQLEKSRLLSDRFSAERPKGSFSTLEIQRTEQGDSAMYLCASSLGAGGNYGYTFGSGTRLTVV.

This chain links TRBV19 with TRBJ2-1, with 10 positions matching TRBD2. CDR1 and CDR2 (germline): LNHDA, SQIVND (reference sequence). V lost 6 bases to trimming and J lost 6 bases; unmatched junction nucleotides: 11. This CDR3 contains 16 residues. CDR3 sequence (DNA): TGTGCCAGTAGGCAAGCGGGAGGGCCCTCTGCCAATGAGCAGTTCTTC. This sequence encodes CASRQAGGPSANEQFF.

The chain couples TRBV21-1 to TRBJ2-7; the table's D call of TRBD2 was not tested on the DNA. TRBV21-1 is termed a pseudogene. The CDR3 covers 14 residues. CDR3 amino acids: CASSLGLGIYEQYV. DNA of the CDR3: TGTGCCAGCAGCTTGGGACTAGGGATCTACGAGCAGTACGTC.

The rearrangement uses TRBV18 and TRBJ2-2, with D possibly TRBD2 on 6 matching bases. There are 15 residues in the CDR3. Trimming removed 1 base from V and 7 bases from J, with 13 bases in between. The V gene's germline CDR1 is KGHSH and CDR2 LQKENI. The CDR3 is CASSPRGDGYGELFF. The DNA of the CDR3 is TGTGCCAGCTCACCACGCGGGGACGGATACGGGGAGCTGTTTTTT.

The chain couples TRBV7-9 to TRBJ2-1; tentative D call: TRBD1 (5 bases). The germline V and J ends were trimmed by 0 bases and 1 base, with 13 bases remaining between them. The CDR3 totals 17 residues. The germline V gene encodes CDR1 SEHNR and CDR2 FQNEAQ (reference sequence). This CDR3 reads CASSLAGMGRSYNEQFF. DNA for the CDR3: TGTGCCAGCAGCTTAGCGGGTATGGGGCGGTCCTACAATGAGCAGTTCTTC. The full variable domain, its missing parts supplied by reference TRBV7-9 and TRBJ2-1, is DTGVSQNPRHKITKRGQNVTFRCDPISEHNRLYWYRQTLGQGPEFLTYFQNEAQLEKSRLLSDRFSAERPKGSFSTLEIQRTEQGDSAMYLCASSLAGMGRSYNEQFFGPGTRLTVL.

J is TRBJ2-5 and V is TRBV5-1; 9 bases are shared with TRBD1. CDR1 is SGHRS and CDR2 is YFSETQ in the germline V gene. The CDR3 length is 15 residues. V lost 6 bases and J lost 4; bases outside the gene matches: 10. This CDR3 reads CASTPSQGASETQYF. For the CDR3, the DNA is TGCGCCAGCACACCCTCACAGGGGGCTTCAGAGACCCAGTACTTC.

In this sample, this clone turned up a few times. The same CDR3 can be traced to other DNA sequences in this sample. The CDR3 DNA reads as TGTGCCAGTAGTATTCAGGGACTTGGGCAGCCCCAGCATTTT. Translated: CASSIQGLGQPQHF. The chain is built from TRBV19 and TRBJ1-5; weak D call: TRBD1 (5 bases). The CDR3 consists of 14 residues. Germline CDR1 and CDR2: LNHDA and SQIVND (reference sequence). With 3 bases removed from V and 7 bases from J, the gap between germline ends came to 13 bases.

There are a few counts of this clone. CDR3 DNA sequence: TGTGCCAGCAGCCAATCTTTCGGCGAGCAGTACTTC. Protein: CASSQSFGEQYF. The V call is TRBV14, the J call TRBJ2-7; D not certain. V shed 2 bases and J shed 6 bases, with 8 bases lying between them. The CDR3 runs 12 residues. The germline V gene has CDR1 SGHDN and CDR2 FVKESK.

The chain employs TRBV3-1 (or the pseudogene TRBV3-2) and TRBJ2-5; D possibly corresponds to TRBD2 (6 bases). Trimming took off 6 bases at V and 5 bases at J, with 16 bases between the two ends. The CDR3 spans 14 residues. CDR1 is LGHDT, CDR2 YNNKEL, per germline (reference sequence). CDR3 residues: CASRLGLRMETQYF. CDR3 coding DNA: TGTGCCAGCAGACTGGGACTTCGAATGGAGACCCAGTACTTC.

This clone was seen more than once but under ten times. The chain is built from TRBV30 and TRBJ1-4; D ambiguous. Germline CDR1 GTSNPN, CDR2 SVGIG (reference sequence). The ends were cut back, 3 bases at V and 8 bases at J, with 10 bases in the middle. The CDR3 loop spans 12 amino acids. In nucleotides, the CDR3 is TGTGCCTGGAGCCCCGTCAGAGAAAAACTGTTTTTT. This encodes CAWSPVREKLFF. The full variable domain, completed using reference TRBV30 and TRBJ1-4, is SQTIHQWPATLVQPVGSPLSLECTVEGTSNPNLYWYRQAAGRGLQLLFYSVGIGQISSEVPQNLSASRPQDRQFILSSKKLLLSDSGFYLCAWSPVREKLFFGSGTQLSVL.

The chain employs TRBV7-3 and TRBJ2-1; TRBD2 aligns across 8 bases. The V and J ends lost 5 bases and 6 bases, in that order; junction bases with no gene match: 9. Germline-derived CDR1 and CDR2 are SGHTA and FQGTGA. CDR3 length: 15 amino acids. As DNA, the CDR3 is TGTGCCAGCAGCCCGGGACTAGAGGGGGGCAATGAGCAGTTCTTC. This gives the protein CASSPGLEGGNEQFF.

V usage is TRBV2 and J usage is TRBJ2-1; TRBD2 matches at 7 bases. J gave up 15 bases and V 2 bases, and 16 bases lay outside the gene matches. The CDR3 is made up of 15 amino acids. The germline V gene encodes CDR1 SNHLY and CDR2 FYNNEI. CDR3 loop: CASSENLAGVSQGFF. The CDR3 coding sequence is TGTGCCAGCAGTGAAAATCTCGCGGGGGTGTCTCAGGGGTTCTTC.

The CDR3 nucleotides read TGTGCCACCAGCAGAGGGACCCGGACTGGCAATCAGCCCCAGCATTTT. Amino acids: CATSRGTRTGNQPQHF. The J gene is TRBJ1-5, the V gene TRBV15; D remains unclear. Trimming removed 1 base from V and 2 bases from J, with 12 bases in between. This CDR3 is built from 16 residues. CDR1 is LNHNV and CDR2 is YYDKDF in the germline V gene (reference sequence).